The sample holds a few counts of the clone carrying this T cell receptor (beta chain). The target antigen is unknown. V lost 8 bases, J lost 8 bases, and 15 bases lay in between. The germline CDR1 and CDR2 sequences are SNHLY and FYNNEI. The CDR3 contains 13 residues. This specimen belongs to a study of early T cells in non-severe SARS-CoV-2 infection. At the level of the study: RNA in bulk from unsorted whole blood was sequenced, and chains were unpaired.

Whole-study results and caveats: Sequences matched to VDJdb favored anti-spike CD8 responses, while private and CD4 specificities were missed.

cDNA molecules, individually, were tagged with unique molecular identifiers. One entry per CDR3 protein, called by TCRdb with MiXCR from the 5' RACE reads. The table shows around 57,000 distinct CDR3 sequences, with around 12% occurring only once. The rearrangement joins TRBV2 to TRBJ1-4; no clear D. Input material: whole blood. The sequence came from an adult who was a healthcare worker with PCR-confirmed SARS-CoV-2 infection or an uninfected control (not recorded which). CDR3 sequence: CASHFRWGEKLFF. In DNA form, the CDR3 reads TGTGCCAGCCACTTTCGGTGGGGAGAAAAACTGTTTTTT.